The TCR beta chain under discussion was sequenced for a study of a mutant IDH1 vaccine in newly diagnosed glioma. Study context: Treated patients, about 60% male and about 38% female, averaged about 40 years of age. V12 corresponded to week 35 and V13 to week 47.

Note on this clone: The antigen remains undetermined.

V was shortened by 3 bases and J by 5 bases, with 16 bases between the two germline ends. The CDR3 loop spans 15 amino acids. Germline assignment: CDR1 LNHDA and CDR2 SQIVND (reference sequence). The study's findings and limits: Any relationship between pseudoprogression and changes in top peripheral T cell clonotypes seemed absent.

As to time point: week 47, end of study. In the vaccine, a single dose held 300 ug of the mutant IDH1 20-mer peptide, along with topical imiquimod. Donors harbored newly found WHO grade 3 or 4 IDH1-mutant, ATRX-lost astrocytomas. Sequencing was performed with immunoSEQ multiplex PCR; in TCRdb, only in-frame clones are kept and a portion is missing. This table holds approximately 37,000 clones, approximately 82% found once. This chain uses TRBV19 with TRBJ2-5; maybe TRBD2 (6 bases). This TCR derives from a young man with glioma. Some clones in this sample may be carry-over from other donors' samples. Here the sequenced sample was PBMCs, taken from a glioma patient whose treatment included an IDH1 peptide vaccine. The CDR3 region has the DNA TGTGCCAGTAGTATGGTAGGGGCTGGGAGGGAGACCCAGTACTTC. Translated, it gives CASSMVGAGRETQYF.